This entry lists 5 T cell receptor beta chains sequenced from one sample in a study of early T cells in non-severe SARS-CoV-2 infection. TCRdb fed the 5' RACE reads into MiXCR, producing one record per CDR3 protein. The data show approximately 120,000 distinct CDR3 sequences, 14% to 15% seen once. The sequenced sample was whole blood. The source is an adult who was a healthcare worker with PCR-confirmed SARS-CoV-2 infection or an uninfected control (not recorded which).

In its sample, this clonotype was seen a few times. The J gene is TRBJ1-2, the V gene TRBV11-2, with D tentatively TRBD1 (5 bases). The CDR3 has 13 residues. Trimming cost V 5 bases and J 0 bases, with 7 bases left between them. Germline V gene lookup returns CDR1 SGHAT and CDR2 FQNNGV. The CDR3 region is CASSPDTNYGYTF. For the CDR3, the DNA is TGTGCCAGCAGCCCGGACACTAACTATGGCTACACCTTC.

This clonotype has a handful of counts. The chain joins TRBV3-1 to TRBJ1-5; D remains unclear. From germline, CDR1 is LGHDT and CDR2 YNNKEL (reference sequence). V was cut by 2 bases and J by 0 bases, with 2 bases left in between. The CDR3 has 13 residues. CDR3 DNA sequence: TGTGCCAGCAGCCAAAATAGCAATCAGCCCCAGCATTTT. The encoded protein is CASSQNSNQPQHF.

The rearrangement uses TRBV14 and TRBJ2-7, with D possibly matching TRBD2 (5 bases). CDR3 length equals 15 residues. Trimming removed 0 bases at V and 3 bases at J, with 12 bases between. Germline V gives CDR1 SGHDN, CDR2 FVKESK. The CDR3 DNA reads as TGTGCCAGCAGCCAAGAACCCGGGGTCCTCTACGAGCAGTACTTC. Encoded protein: CASSQEPGVLYEQYF.

The table lists this clonotype with many counts. V gene TRBV6-2 or TRBV6-3 combines with J gene TRBJ1-1, with D uncertain. V lost 2 bases and J lost 1, with 20 bases in between. This CDR3 contains 18 residues. Germline CDR1 MNHEY, CDR2 SVGEGT. The DNA for the CDR3 is TGTGCCAGCAGTTACCCACGAATTACATCGGAGGAGAACACTGAAGCTTTCTTT. Encoded protein: CASSYPRITSEENTEAFF.

The V and J genes are TRBV20-1 and TRBJ2-7, with 11 bases matching TRBD2. The germline gives CDR1 DFQATT, CDR2 SNEGSKA (reference sequence). The V segment lost 0 bases and the J segment 7 bases; nucleotides outside the gene matches: 14. The CDR3 spans 17 residues. CDR3 DNA sequence: TGCAGTGCTAGAGATGTATTAGCGGGGGGGCCGACGGGAGAGCAGTACTTC. Encoded protein: CSARDVLAGGPTGEQYF.